This T cell receptor (beta chain) was found in a study of response to subunit inactivated influenza vaccine. TCRdb re-analysed the RT-PCR reads in MiXCR, keeping a single row per CDR3 protein. The repertoire consists of about 190,000 distinct CDR3 sequences, with roughly 14% occurring once and the leading ten covering roughly 25%. As for this clonotype: Antigen specificity is unknown.

The study's findings and limits: Authors suggested few new T cells are recruited by each seasonal influenza vaccination.

The V gene lost 4 bases and the J gene lost 1 base, with 16 bases spanning the gap. Germline V gene lookup returns CDR1 SQVTM and CDR2 ANQGSEA. This CDR3 region has 16 residues. This TCR came from a man between 50 and 59 years old who received an inactivated influenza vaccine. Sequences were derived from CD8+ T cells sorted from PBMCs, sampled less than 6 days after vaccination. The V call is TRBV29-1, the J call TRBJ2-2, with D possibly called TRBD1 or TRBD2 (5 bases each). CDR3 sequence reads: CSVVPRDRGNTGELFF. The CDR3 coding sequence is TGCAGCGTTGTCCCCAGGGACCGGGGGAACACCGGGGAGCTGTTTTTT.